This TCR beta chain is from a study of T cell responses to AZD1222 COVID-19 vaccine. For the study at large: Doses given second, at about 4 or about 12 weeks, were pooled. Broader study findings: Clonal diversity may have been underestimated, and the donors were mostly white British, with more females than males. Two AZD1222 administrations were followed by greater Spike-specific TCR breadth and depth. It was only 6 or 7 AZD1222 recipients who were seropositive at baseline.

CDR3 length equals 17 residues. The V end was cut by 4 bases, the J end by 4 bases, with 23 bases between. CDR1 is SGHRS, CDR2 YFSETQ, per germline. Using immunoSEQ multiplex PCR, the repertoire was profiled, and TCRdb retains in-frame clones only, with some absent. Of 150,000 to 180,000 clones in the sample, over 85% are singletons; the top ten hold 15% to 20%. Of note for this clone: Its antigen is still unknown.

The rearrangement joins TRBV5-1 to TRBJ2-5; no clear D gene. The TCR comes from an adult in good health. The source material was peripheral blood, sampled on day 0 of AZD1222 vaccination. The CDR3 protein is CASSPVEFRSTGETQYF. CDR3 bases: TGCGCCAGCAGCCCCGTAGAGTTCCGATCTACTGGAGAGACCCAGTACTTC. The whole variable domain, filled in from reference TRBV5-1 and TRBJ2-5, reads KAGVTQTPRYLIKTRGQQVTLSCSPISGHRSVSWYQQTPGQGLQFLFEYFSETQRNKGNFPGRFSGRQFSNSRSEMNVSTLELGDSALYLCASSPVEFRSTGETQYFGPGTRLLVL.